This TCR beta chain was identified during a study of cytomegalovirus exposure and HLA in healthy donors. The study, taken as a whole, reports: Common viral pathogens seemed, in a later analysis, to connect with several of the most significant clusters. One later analysis reportedly identified an Asian-associated ancestry cluster that showed fewer N-insertions than the approximately 700-donor mean.

Primers: 60 Vbeta forward and 13 Jbeta reverse. Measured with immunoSEQ multiplex PCR; TCRdb has only the in-frame clones, and not every one. The data contain approximately 150,000 clones, less than 85% of them singletons. This CDR3 spans 15 amino acids. CDR1 is SGDLS, CDR2 YYNGEE, per germline. V gave up 0 bases and J gave up 0 bases, with 9 bases separating them. As to this clone: What it recognizes is unknown.

V is TRBV9 and J is TRBJ1-2; D not certain. Material: PBMCs. The clonotype comes from a man aged 55 to 69 in good health and CMV-seronegative. CDR3 amino acids: CASSVASTANYGYTF. The CDR3 DNA reads TGTGCCAGCAGCGTAGCCTCCACAGCTAACTATGGCTACACCTTC. Supplemented by reference TRBV9 and TRBJ1-2, the full variable domain reads DSGVTQTPKHLITATGQRVTLRCSPRSGDLSVYWYQQSLDQGLQFLIQYYNGEERAKGNILERFSAQQFPDLHSELNLSSLELGDSALYFCASSVASTANYGYTFGSGTRLTVV.